Presented here are 19 T cell receptor beta chains from one specimen sequenced in a study of T cell changes during pregnancy in multiple sclerosis (dated by TCRdb to between 2017 and 2020). The library relied on the immunoSEQ multiplex PCR assay. TCRdb retrieved this table from immuneACCESS and kept in-frame rearrangements only. Not all clones are present; in checked studies, unresolved V genes account for under half, and no reason is known for the remainder. The sample data list more than 20,000 clones, and around 81% of these were observed just once. Clones ranked in the top ten supply less than 20% of the sample. Source: CD8+ T cells from peripheral blood mononuclear cells, taken in the first trimester of pregnancy. The receptors here all came from a female donor in good health, enrolled as a control in a pregnancy study.

The chain employs TRBV7-2 and TRBJ2-6; possibly TRBD1 for D (5 bases). CDR1 and CDR2 from the germline V gene are SGHTA and FQGNSA. The CDR3 has 15 amino acids. Between the trimmed V and J ends, which lost 3 bases and 4 bases, there was a span of 10 bases. The CDR3 nucleotides are TGTGCCAGCAGCTTCCCCCCAGGGGGGGCCAACGTCCTGACTTTC. It encodes CASSFPPGGANVLTF.

This sequence joins TRBV9 and TRBJ1-4, with 10 positions matching TRBD1. The CDR3 contains 16 residues. Germline V gene lookup returns CDR1 SGDLS and CDR2 YYNGEE. J lost 4 bases, V lost 7 bases, and 10 bases had no gene match. The chain's CDR3 is CASGGGGTGVNEKLFF. The DNA for the CDR3 is TGTGCCAGCGGCGGGGGGGGGACAGGGGTTAATGAAAAACTGTTTTTT. Full variable domain (remainder filled in from reference TRBV9 and TRBJ1-4): DSGVTQTPKHLITATGQRVTLRCSPRSGDLSVYWYQQSLDQGLQFLIQYYNGEERAKGNILERFSAQQFPDLHSELNLSSLELGDSALYFCASGGGGTGVNEKLFFGSGTQLSVL.

The chain joins TRBV7-9 to TRBJ1-5, with no clear D. With 5 bases removed from V and 1 base from J, the gap between germline ends came to 9 bases. Germline V gene sequence: CDR1 SEHNR, CDR2 FQNEAQ (reference sequence). The CDR3 spans 14 residues. The CDR3 protein is CASSPERSNQPQHF. The CDR3 nucleotides read TGTGCCAGCAGCCCCGAGAGGAGCAATCAGCCCCAGCATTTT.

The rearrangement links TRBV11-3 to TRBJ2-3; 8 nucleotides agree with TRBD2. The CDR3 has 14 residues. Germline assignment: CDR1 SGHNT and CDR2 YENEEA. Germline trimming cut 3 bases from V and 6 bases from J; bases unmatched to any gene: 5. In DNA, the CDR3 is TGTGCCAGCAGCTTTCGAAGCGGGAGTGATACGCAGTATTTT. Translation: CASSFRSGSDTQYF. The full variable domain, in which reference TRBV11-3 and TRBJ2-3 provide the parts outside the CDR3, is EAGVVQSPRYKIIEKKQPVAFWCNPISGHNTLYWYLQNLGQGPELLIRYENEEAVDDSQLPKDRFSAERLKGVDSTLKIQPAELGDSAVYLCASSFRSGSDTQYFGPGTRLTVL.

V gene TRBV2 combines with J gene TRBJ1-1; D remains ambiguous. Trimming shortened V by 0 bases and J by 0 bases, and 5 bases separated the two germline ends. Germline V lookup: CDR1 SNHLY, CDR2 FYNNEI. The CDR3 covers 14 residues. The CDR3 coding sequence is TGTGCCAGCAGTGAAGCGCGGATGAACACTGAAGCTTTCTTT. It specifies CASSEARMNTEAFF.

The chain combines TRBV9 with TRBJ2-7, with a weak D call TRBD2 (5 bases). The V end was cut by 7 bases, the J end by 0 bases, with 17 bases between. The germline V gene encodes CDR1 SGDLS and CDR2 YYNGEE. This CDR3 region has 15 residues. The CDR3 bases are TGTGCCAGCTCATACGGGTCGGGAATCTCCTACGAGCAGTACTTC. Encoded protein: CASSYGSGISYEQYF.

The chain is built from TRBV9 and TRBJ2-3, with D perhaps matching TRBD2 (6 bases). The germline V gene encodes CDR1 SGDLS and CDR2 YYNGEE. This CDR3 has 15 residues. The V gene lost 9 bases and the J gene lost 0 bases, with 17 bases spanning the gap. CDR3 sequence: CATAPEGSSTDTQYF. DNA for the CDR3: TGTGCCACCGCCCCGGAGGGGTCTAGCACAGATACGCAGTATTTT.

This clone was observed once. This may be a read error: a much more frequent sequence differs by one nucleotide. CDR3 DNA: TGTGCCAGCAGCTCCATAGGACAGGGGGCGAATTCACCCCTCCACTTT. Translating gives CASSSIGQGANSPLHF. J is TRBJ1-6 and V is TRBV7-9, with TRBD1 identical over 11 bases. CDR1 and CDR2 from the germline V gene are SEHNR and FQNEAQ (reference sequence). The J segment lost 7 bases and the V segment lost 4 bases, leaving 6 bases of the junction unmatched. The CDR3 extends over 16 amino acids.

V is TRBV27 and J is TRBJ2-3, with a weak D call TRBD2 (7 bases). With 2 bases removed from V and 2 bases from J, the gap between germline ends came to 17 bases. This CDR3 region has 17 residues. The germline V gene encodes CDR1 MNHEY and CDR2 SMNVEV (reference sequence). CDR3 residues: CASSLGGGLLYTDTQYF. For the CDR3, the DNA is TGTGCCAGCAGTTTAGGGGGGGGGCTCCTCTACACAGATACGCAGTATTTT.

The chain links TRBV5-1 to TRBJ2-1; maybe TRBD2 (6 bases). Trimming took 0 bases from V and 1 from J, leaving 14 bases between them. The length of the CDR3 is 17 residues. CDR1 and CDR2 (germline): SGHRS, YFSETQ. CDR3 in DNA: TGCGCCAGCAGCTTGGTGGGGGGACGGAGGTCCTACAATGAGCAGTTCTTC. Its protein product is CASSLVGGRRSYNEQFF.

V usage is TRBV7-2 and J usage is TRBJ2-3; 8 bases are shared with TRBD2. This CDR3 has 14 residues. J was trimmed by 1 base and V by 6 bases; bases with no gene match: 3. Germline lookup yields CDR1 SGHTA and CDR2 FQGNSA. The CDR3 protein is CASRRSGGTDTQYF. CDR3 nucleotide sequence: TGTGCCAGCAGACGTAGCGGGGGCACAGATACGCAGTATTTT.

This clone has just one count. The chain recombines TRBV9 with TRBJ1-1; D gene ambiguous. CDR1 and CDR2 (germline): SGDLS, YYNGEE. The CDR3 is 14 residues long. V gave up 4 bases and J gave up 1 base, with 11 bases separating them. The CDR3 loop reads CASSTSGRNTEAFF. Written as DNA, the CDR3 is TGTGCCAGCAGCACCAGCGGAAGGAACACTGAAGCTTTCTTT.

This clone appeared once. J is TRBJ2-5 and V is TRBV6-1; a weak D match, TRBD2 (6 bases). The germline V and J ends were trimmed by 0 bases and 5 bases, with 13 bases remaining between them. Germline V gene sequence: CDR1 MNHNS, CDR2 SASEGT. The CDR3 is 15 residues long. In nucleotides, the CDR3 is TGTGCCAGCAGTGAAGCGCCCGGGGAGGCGGAGACCCAGTACTTC. It translates to CASSEAPGEAETQYF.

The J gene is TRBJ1-1, the V gene TRBV19; 8 positions agree with TRBD1. The trim removed 3 bases at V and 6 bases at J, leaving 12 bases unmatched. The germline V gene encodes CDR1 LNHDA and CDR2 SQIVND (reference sequence). There are 16 residues in the CDR3. CDR3 sequence reads: CASSIRTGTSGAEAFF. The CDR3 nucleotides read TGTGCCAGTAGTATCCGGACAGGGACCTCCGGCGCTGAAGCTTTCTTT.

This sequence joins TRBV13 and TRBJ2-2; 9 bases agree with TRBD2. The CDR3 runs to 15 residues. The trim removed 2 bases at V and 4 bases at J, leaving 2 bases unmatched. The germline CDR1 and CDR2 sequences are PRHDT and FYEKMQ (reference sequence). This CDR3 is CASSLYSGGTGELFF. The CDR3 DNA reads TGTGCCAGCAGCTTATATAGCGGGGGCACCGGGGAGCTGTTTTTT.

This chain joins TRBV28 and TRBJ2-1; maybe TRBD2 (6 bases). The germline V and J ends were trimmed by 8 bases and 2 bases, with 7 bases remaining between them. There are 12 residues in the CDR3. Germline CDR1 and CDR2: MDHEN and SYDVKM. For the CDR3, the DNA is TGTGCCAGCGGGAGGCCCTACAATGAGCAGTTCTTC. This encodes CASGRPYNEQFF.

This clone has a single count. The CDR3 bases are TGTGCCAGCAGCCAATTTATAGAAGGGTACGGGAATGTGGCAGATACGCAGTATTTT. This codes for CASSQFIEGYGNVADTQYF. The chain combines TRBV14 with TRBJ2-3, with a possible D match to TRBD2 (5 bases). Trimming cost V 2 bases and J 4 bases, with 25 bases left between them. From germline, CDR1 is SGHDN and CDR2 FVKESK. The CDR3 is 19 amino acids.

The count of this clone is one. V gene TRBV14 combines with J gene TRBJ1-5; TRBD1 aligns across 9 bases. Germline CDR1 SGHDN, CDR2 FVKESK. The CDR3 length is 15 residues. V shed 4 bases and J 6 bases; nucleotides not matched to a gene: 7. The CDR3 protein is CASSLNDRGSQPQHF. Written as DNA, the CDR3 is TGTGCCAGCAGCCTTAACGACAGGGGGTCTCAGCCCCAGCATTTT.

This chain joins TRBV4-3 and TRBJ2-3; 7 positions match TRBD1. J was trimmed by 2 bases and V by 0 bases; bases with no gene match: 8. The germline CDR1 and CDR2 sequences are LGHNA and YSLEER. CDR3 size: 17 residues. The CDR3 bases are TGCGCCAGCAGCCAAGAAACGGGACAGACCTCCACAGATACGCAGTATTTT. This gives the protein CASSQETGQTSTDTQYF.